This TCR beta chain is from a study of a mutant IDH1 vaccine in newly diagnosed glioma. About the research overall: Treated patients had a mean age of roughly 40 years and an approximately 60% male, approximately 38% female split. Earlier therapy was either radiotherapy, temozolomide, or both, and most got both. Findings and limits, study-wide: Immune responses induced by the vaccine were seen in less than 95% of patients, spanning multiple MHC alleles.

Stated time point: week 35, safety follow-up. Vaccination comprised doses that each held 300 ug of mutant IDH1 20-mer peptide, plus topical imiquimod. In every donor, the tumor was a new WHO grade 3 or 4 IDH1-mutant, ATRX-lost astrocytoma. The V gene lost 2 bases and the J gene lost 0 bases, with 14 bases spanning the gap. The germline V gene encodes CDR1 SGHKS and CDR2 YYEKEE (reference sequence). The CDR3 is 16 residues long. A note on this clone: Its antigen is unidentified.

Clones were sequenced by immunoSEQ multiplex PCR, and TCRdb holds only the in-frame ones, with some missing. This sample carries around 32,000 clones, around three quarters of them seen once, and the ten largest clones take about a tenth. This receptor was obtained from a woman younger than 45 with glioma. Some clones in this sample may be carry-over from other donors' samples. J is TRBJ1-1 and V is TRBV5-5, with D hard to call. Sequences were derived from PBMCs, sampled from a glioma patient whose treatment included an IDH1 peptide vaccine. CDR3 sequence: CASSFPALTLNTEAFF. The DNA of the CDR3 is TGTGCCAGCAGCTTCCCGGCTTTGACCTTGAACACTGAAGCTTTCTTT.